The next 25 T cell receptor beta chains were all read from a single sample in a study of Ad26.COV2.S vaccination and SARS-CoV-2 variants (dated by TCRdb to the early 2020s). The library was produced with the immunoSEQ multiplex PCR assay. This is the immuneACCESS table as TCRdb keeps it, with only in-frame sequences that have V and J called. A part of the clones is gone; compared with another copy, unresolved V genes explain less than half, and the rest is unexplained. The sample profile shows 380,000 or so clones; about 80% of them were found once. Of the sample, 7% to 9.5% falls within the top ten clones. The treatment or condition label, as the study defines it: approximately 18 received Ad26.COV2.S at low or high dose, single or two shots; roughly five received placebo; per-sample allocation not given. Repertoires of vaccine and placebo recipients were sequenced from samples collected on day 63 after the first injection.

Sequencing used peripheral blood, obtained in a trial of Ad26.COV2.S vaccine versus placebo. The source is a person aged 18-60 years who received the Ad26.COV2.S COVID-19 vaccine or a placebo.

This chain uses TRBV4-1 with TRBJ2-2; no clear D. CDR1 MGHRA and CDR2 YSYEKL come from the germline V gene. Trimming shortened V by 3 bases and J by 7 bases, and 15 bases separated the two germline ends. The CDR3 covers 15 residues. The CDR3 DNA follows: TGCGCCAGCAGCCATGGACCTATGAAAAACGGGGAGCTGTTTTTT. It encodes CASSHGPMKNGELFF.

The V and J genes are TRBV11-2 and TRBJ2-4, with TRBD1 identical over 7 bases. Germline V gene sequence: CDR1 SGHAT, CDR2 FQNNGV. The trim removed 5 bases at V and 1 base at J, leaving 11 bases unmatched. CDR3 length equals 17 residues. Here the CDR3 DNA reads TGTGCCAGCAGCGTCCCCTGGACAGGTTGGGCCAAAAACATTCAGTACTTC. Amino acids: CASSVPWTGWAKNIQYF.

The V and J genes are TRBV7-9 and TRBJ1-2, with D maybe TRBD1 (5 bases). V lost 3 bases to trimming and J lost 8 bases, with 16 bases between them. The CDR3 is made up of 14 amino acids. The germline V gene has CDR1 SEHNR and CDR2 FQNEAQ (reference sequence). DNA of the CDR3: TGTGCCAGCAGCTTCGACAGCGTTTTAACGGGCTACACCTTC. Its translation is CASSFDSVLTGYTF.

The chain couples TRBV18 to TRBJ1-4, with 9 bases that match TRBD1. Losses at the gene ends were 3 bases for V and 3 bases for J; bases not matched to a gene: 14. The CDR3 is 19 amino acids. The germline gives CDR1 KGHSH, CDR2 LQKENI. CDR3 region: CASSPSGTGRASSNEKLFF. CDR3 nucleotide sequence: TGTGCCAGCTCACCTTCCGGGACAGGGAGAGCTTCGTCTAATGAAAAACTGTTTTTT.

CDR3 sequence: CASRQRGGSETQYF. The CDR3, as DNA: TGTGCCAGCAGACAGCGGGGGGGGTCGGAGACCCAGTACTTC. This chain uses TRBV3-1 (or the pseudogene TRBV3-2) with TRBJ2-5; TRBD2 agrees at 10 bases. The CDR3 spans 14 residues. V lost 6 bases to trimming and J lost 5 bases; unmatched junction nucleotides: 6. The germline V gene encodes CDR1 LGHDT and CDR2 YNNKEL (reference sequence).

The rearrangement uses TRBV5-6 and TRBJ1-5; D remains ambiguous. V was shortened by 4 bases and J by 6 bases, with 20 bases between the two germline ends. The germline gives CDR1 SGHDT, CDR2 YYEEEE. The CDR3 extends over 16 amino acids. CDR3 in amino acids: CASSHSLGSLVQPQHF. For the CDR3, the DNA is TGTGCCAGCAGCCATTCCTTAGGGTCTTTAGTTCAGCCCCAGCATTTT.

The chain uses TRBV2 and TRBJ1-4, with 8 bases matching TRBD1. J lost 4 bases, V lost 8 bases, and 9 bases had no gene match. This CDR3 has 15 amino acids. CDR1 SNHLY and CDR2 FYNNEI come from the germline V gene. The CDR3 protein is CASGQDREINEKLFF. The CDR3 nucleotides are TGTGCCAGCGGACAGGACAGGGAAATTAATGAAAAACTGTTTTTT.

The chain couples TRBV5-1 to TRBJ2-3, with 7 nucleotides matching TRBD2. The junction had 6 bases not matched to a gene; V was cut back by 4 bases and J by 1 base. The CDR3 has 15 amino acids. Germline V lookup: CDR1 SGHRS, CDR2 YFSETQ. CDR3 nucleotide sequence: TGCGCCAGCAGCCAAAACCTAGCGGGCACAGATACGCAGTATTTT. It translates to CASSQNLAGTDTQYF.

The chain carries TRBV7-9 and TRBJ1-2, with D perhaps matching TRBD1 (5 bases). This CDR3 region has 14 residues. V was clipped by 4 bases and J by 8 bases, with 17 bases between them. Germline loops: CDR1 SEHNR, CDR2 FQNEAQ (reference sequence). In DNA, the CDR3 is TGTGCCAGCAGCTACGGTGAAGGGGCGAACGGCTACACCTTC. It specifies CASSYGEGANGYTF.

The chain uses TRBV27 and TRBJ1-1; 8 bases agree with TRBD1. The V and J ends lost 4 bases and 4 bases, in that order; junction bases with no gene match: 8. CDR1 is MNHEY, CDR2 SMNVEV, per germline (reference sequence). This CDR3 has 15 residues. The CDR3 coding sequence is TGTGCCAGCAGTTGGGACAGGCGAGAGAGCACTGAAGCTTTCTTT. Translating gives CASSWDRRESTEAFF.

V is TRBV6-5 and J is TRBJ1-2, with a tentative D call TRBD1 (5 bases). Per germline, CDR1 MNHEY and CDR2 SVGAGI. The V end lost 6 bases, the J end lost 3 bases, and 11 bases lay between the germline ends. The CDR3 is 13 amino acids. CDR3 DNA: TGTGCCAGCAGCCGGGGACGGGACTATGGCTACACCTTC. Translation gives CASSRGRDYGYTF.

CDR3 amino acids: CASSPQAGTGAIYF. In DNA, the CDR3 is TGTGCCAGCAGCCCGCAAGCAGGGACAGGGGCCATATATTTT. The genes are TRBV7-9 and TRBJ1-3; 10 nucleotides align to TRBD1. With V trimmed by 5 bases and J by 11 bases, 9 bases remained unmatched. The CDR3 runs to 14 residues. Looked up from germline, CDR1 is SEHNR and CDR2 is FQNEAQ (reference sequence).

This chain joins TRBV19 and TRBJ1-4; D uncertain. CDR3 length: 15 amino acids. CDR1 LNHDA and CDR2 SQIVND come from the germline V gene (reference sequence). Trimming pared 7 bases from V and 8 bases from J, leaving 20 bases between. The CDR3 reads CASKLRAIGGEKLFF. DNA of the CDR3: TGTGCCAGTAAACTCCGGGCCATCGGCGGGGAAAAACTGTTTTTT. Full variable domain (missing parts from reference TRBV19 and TRBJ1-4): DGGITQSPKYLFRKEGQNVTLSCEQNLNHDAMYWYRQDPGQGLRLIYYSQIVNDFQKGDIAEGYSVSREKKESFPLTVTSAQKNPTAFYLCASKLRAIGGEKLFFGSGTQLSVL.

The V call is TRBV7-2, the J call TRBJ2-7; 9 bases are shared with TRBD2. This CDR3 comprises 15 residues. After removal of 5 bases from V and 7 bases from J, the junction contained 12 bases not matched to a gene. Germline V gene data show CDR1 as SGHTA and CDR2 as FQGNSA. CDR3 residues: CASSGSGGLRGEQYF. The DNA for the CDR3 is TGTGCCAGCAGCGGTAGCGGGGGCCTCCGAGGGGAGCAGTACTTC.

The CDR3 nucleotides are TGTGCCAGCTCACGGACTAAAGAGACCCAGTACTTC. The encoded protein is CASSRTKETQYF. The J gene is TRBJ2-5, the V gene TRBV18; D is possibly TRBD2 (6 bases). The V gene's germline CDR1 is KGHSH and CDR2 LQKENI. The CDR3 covers 12 residues. The V end was cut by 4 bases, the J end by 3 bases, with 6 bases between.

The chain employs TRBV24-1 and TRBJ2-7; TRBD1 aligns across 11 bases. V was pared by 3 bases and J by 5 bases, with 5 bases of the junction left unmatched. Germline assignment: CDR1 KGHDR and CDR2 SFDVKD. The CDR3 is 15 residues long. In DNA form, the CDR3 reads TGTGCCACCAGTGATCCAGGACAGGGGGCGAACGAGCAGTACTTC. As protein: CATSDPGQGANEQYF.

V and J are TRBV28 and TRBJ2-5; D is possibly TRBD1 (5 bases). The V and J ends lost 2 bases and 5 bases respectively, with 15 bases between them. The CDR3 spans 15 residues. CDR1 MDHEN and CDR2 SYDVKM come from the germline V gene. The CDR3 is CASSLERGMSETQYF. CDR3 in DNA: TGTGCCAGCAGTTTAGAAAGGGGAATGTCGGAGACCCAGTACTTC.

The CDR3 nucleotides are TGTGCCAGCAGCTTAAATGGGGCCCCAGATACGCAGTATTTT. Translating it yields CASSLNGAPDTQYF. V gene TRBV7-3 combines with J gene TRBJ2-3; D is possibly TRBD1 (5 bases). Germline CDR1 and CDR2: SGHTA and FQGTGA. V was cut by 1 base and J by 4 bases, with 9 bases left in between. This CDR3 is built from 14 residues.

The chain has TRBV4-1 and TRBJ2-4; 16 bases line up with TRBD2. J lost 0 bases, V lost 3 bases, and 2 bases had no gene match. The CDR3 has 18 residues. From germline, CDR1 is MGHRA and CDR2 YSYEKL. The CDR3 DNA reads as TGCGCCAGCAGCCAGGGACTAGCGGGAGGGCTAGCCAAAAACATTCAGTACTTC. Protein sequence: CASSQGLAGGLAKNIQYF.

The V and J genes are TRBV3-1 (or the pseudogene TRBV3-2) and TRBJ2-1; TRBD2 agrees at 11 bases. J gave up 10 bases and V 8 bases, and 10 bases lay outside the gene matches. The length of the CDR3 is 14 residues. CDR1 LGHDT and CDR2 YNNKEL come from the germline V gene (reference sequence). The CDR3 coding sequence is TGTGCCAGCCGACACGTTAGCGGGGGGGACGAGCAGTTCTTC. Its protein product is CASRHVSGGDEQFF.

The chain carries TRBV7-9 and TRBJ1-2, with D perhaps matching TRBD1 (6 bases). The V and J ends lost 1 base and 5 bases respectively, with 17 bases between them. The CDR3 consists of 16 residues. Germline loops: CDR1 SEHNR, CDR2 FQNEAQ (reference sequence). In nucleotides, the CDR3 is TGTGCCAGCAGCTTAGAATTTCAGGAGGGGGTATATGGCTACACCTTC. Translated: CASSLEFQEGVYGYTF.

The rearrangement joins TRBV12-3 or TRBV12-4 to TRBJ2-1, with a weak D call TRBD1 (6 bases). The V and J ends lost 5 bases and 14 bases respectively, with 19 bases between them. This CDR3 is built from 13 residues. The CDR3 loop is CASSPRGLPPKFF. Written as DNA, the CDR3 is TGTGCCAGCAGTCCCAGGGGTCTCCCACCGAAGTTCTTC.

V and J are TRBV19 and TRBJ1-5, with D maybe TRBD1 (6 bases). The CDR3 length is 14 residues. V lost 5 bases to trimming and J lost 7 bases, with 15 bases between them. Per germline, CDR1 LNHDA and CDR2 SQIVND (reference sequence). The CDR3 DNA reads TGTGCCAGTAGTGTCGGACAGCCCCAACAGCCCCAGCATTTT. This encodes CASSVGQPQQPQHF.

CDR3 nucleotide sequence: TGTGCCAGCAGCTTCGGTAGCGGGGGGGAAGAGACCCAGTACTTC. Translating gives CASSFGSGGEETQYF. The chain employs TRBV11-2 and TRBJ2-5; 11 nucleotides match TRBD2. V was pared by 3 bases and J by 3 bases, with 3 bases of the junction left unmatched. This CDR3 has 15 amino acids. CDR1 is SGHAT, CDR2 FQNNGV, per germline.

This chain joins TRBV6-2 or TRBV6-3 and TRBJ1-6, with a weak D call TRBD1 (5 bases). Trimming left V 6 bases short and J 7 bases short, with 19 bases between. CDR1 MNHEY and CDR2 SVGEGT come from the germline V gene. The CDR3 sequence is 16 residues long. Here the CDR3 DNA reads TGTGCCAGCAGCCGGCGGGACCTCGTGGAAAATTCACCCCTCCACTTT. Its translation: CASSRRDLVENSPLHF.